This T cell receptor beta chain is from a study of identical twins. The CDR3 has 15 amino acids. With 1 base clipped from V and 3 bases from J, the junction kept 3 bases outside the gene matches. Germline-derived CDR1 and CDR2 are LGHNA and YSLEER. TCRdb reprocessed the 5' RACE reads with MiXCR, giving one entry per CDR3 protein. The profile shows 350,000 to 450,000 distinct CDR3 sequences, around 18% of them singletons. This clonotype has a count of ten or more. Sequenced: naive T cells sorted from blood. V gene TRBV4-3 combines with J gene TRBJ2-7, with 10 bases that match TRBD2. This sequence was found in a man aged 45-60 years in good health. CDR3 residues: CASSQGLAGVYEQYF. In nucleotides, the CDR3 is TGCGCCAGCAGCCAAGGACTAGCGGGTGTCTACGAGCAGTACTTC.